This T cell receptor (beta chain) was documented in a study of blood T cell repertoires in COVID-19. Whole-study context: The United States, Italy and Spain supplied acute and convalescent COVID-19 samples. PBMCs, B-cell-depleted T cells, or T cells were the source of the cDNA or gDNA that made up the material.

Assay used: immunoSEQ multiplex PCR; TCRdb lists only in-frame clones, some missing. The table lists 150,000 to 200,000 clones, approximately 85% of them singletons. The germline gives CDR1 MDHEN, CDR2 SYDVKM. V lost 5 bases and J lost 4, with 11 bases in between. This CDR3 comprises 13 residues. This clonotype was obtained from a woman aged 60-75 years with acute or convalescent COVID-19. The J gene is TRBJ1-2, the V gene TRBV28, with no clear D. The sequenced material came from peripheral blood. The CDR3 DNA sequence: TGTGCCAGCAGTCTCGCGGGTGTCTATGGCTACACCTTC. This sequence encodes CASSLAGVYGYTF.